A single sample gave rise to the 16 T cell receptor beta chains below, sequenced in a study of tumor-infiltrating lymphocytes in primary liver carcinoma (TCRdb year 2017). Without any cell sorting, total RNA and DNA were extracted together from around 18-30 mg of bulk tissue using the AllPrep DNA/RNA mini kit. TCRdb shows the sequencer as Illumina HiSeq 2500. Using a constant-region primer and ProtoScript II reverse transcriptase, TCRbeta-specific cDNA was reverse-transcribed from roughly 460 ng total RNA. The TCRbeta libraries were prepared through three rounds of nested multiplex PCR following a slightly modified ARM-PCR procedure. The first two PCR rounds used multiplex TRBV1-TRBV30 forward primers with a Cbeta reverse primer, each for about 9 cycles. The public reads were quality trimmed at Q25 with fastp and then assembled into clones with MiXCR by TCRdb, keeping productive beta chains. Each record represents a unique CDR3 protein, reported with the most common genes and DNA among its rows. The sample profile shows 100,000 to 150,000 distinct CDR3 sequences; approximately 64% of them were found once. More than 7% of the sample is in the top ten clones.

The sample comprised liver tumor tissue from sampling region 3. Sample cell subset or site, as interpreted from the label and publication: tumor region T3, left-lateral pole. The receptors derive from a woman aged 55-70 years with primary liver carcinoma and hepatitis B virus infection.

Ten or more counts support this clonotype. CDR3 amino acids: CASSFRDRGGEQYF. The DNA of the CDR3 is TGTGCCAGCAGCTTTAGGGACAGGGGGGGCGAGCAGTACTTC. The chain carries TRBV5-5 and TRBJ2-7; 11 bases map to TRBD1. CDR3 length: 14 amino acids. With V trimmed by 2 bases and J by 6 bases, 4 bases remained unmatched. CDR1 is SGHKS, CDR2 YYEKEE, per germline (reference sequence).

The gene calls are TRBV6-1 and TRBJ2-3, with D maybe TRBD2 (5 bases). This CDR3 has 15 residues. Germline assignment: CDR1 MNHNS and CDR2 SASEGT. The CDR3 DNA is TGTGACCCGATCACCGAGGATCCTCGGGAAGATACGCAGTATTTT. This gives the protein CDPITEDPREDTQYF.

As for this clonotype: A much larger clone differs from this one at a single base, so this may be a read error. The chain has TRBV6-2 or TRBV6-3 and TRBJ2-1; no clear D. The CDR3 loop spans 14 amino acids. Germline V lookup: CDR1 MNHEY, CDR2 SVGEGT. CDR3 DNA sequence: TGTGCCGGCAGTTACTCGATGGTCCAGCATGAGCAGTTCTTC. This sequence encodes CAGSYSMVQHEQFF.

This clonotype came up once. At one end, the junction sequence differs from germline, possibly due to a read error. The gene calls are TRBV11-3 and TRBJ2-1; 9 positions match TRBD2. Germline values: CDR1 SGHNT, CDR2 YENEEA. The CDR3 has 16 residues. For the CDR3, the DNA is TGTGTCAGCAGCGCGACTAGCGGAGGCCAGTCCAATGAGCAGTTCTTC. Residues: CVSSATSGGQSNEQFF.

About this clonotype: The CDR3 ends on some other residue instead of the conserved phenylalanine or tryptophan, so this is likely a read error. This chain links TRBV7-9 with TRBJ2-1; possible D gene TRBD2, 6 bases. V was shortened by 1 base and J by 10 bases, with 11 bases between the two germline ends. CDR3 length: 13 residues. The germline V gene encodes CDR1 SEHNR and CDR2 FQNEAQ (reference sequence). The CDR3: CASSLDSGLEQFL. The CDR3 DNA reads as TGTGCCAGCAGCTTAGACAGCGGGCTAGAGCAGTTCTTA.

Points on this clonotype: One junction end does not reproduce the germline sequence, and a read error may be involved. The chain joins TRBV11-2 to TRBJ1-2, with no clear D. This CDR3 is built from 14 residues. The V gene's germline CDR1 is SGHAT and CDR2 FQNNGV. The CDR3 coding sequence is TGTGCCAGCAGCTTACCTAACAATAATTATGGCTACGCCTTC. This gives the protein CASSLPNNNYGYAF.

As to this clonotype: A much larger clone lies a single base off, so this may be a read error. J is TRBJ2-1 and V is TRBV10-3; a possible D gene is TRBD2 (5 bases). The CDR3 consists of 15 residues. Germline lookup yields CDR1 ENHRY and CDR2 SYGVKD. The CDR3, as DNA: TGTGCCATCAGTGACCTGGGGAGCTCCTACAATGAGCCGTTCTTC. Encoded protein: CAISDLGSSYNEPFF.

Regarding this clonotype: One base away lies a much larger clone, so this may be a sequencing read error. This chain joins TRBV12-5 and TRBJ2-1, with 7 bases matching TRBD2. Germline trimming cut 8 bases from V and 3 bases from J; bases unmatched to any gene: 10. Germline V lookup: CDR1 LGHNT, CDR2 FRNRAP. The CDR3 contains 15 residues. CDR3 in amino acids: CASSLSSGLYNEQFF. For the CDR3, the DNA is TGTGCTAGTAGTCTATCTAGCGGACTCTACAATGAGCAGTTCTTC.

The J gene is TRBJ2-1, the V gene TRBV4-1; the D gene is possibly TRBD2 (5 bases). V was pared by 7 bases and J by 9 bases, with 16 bases between. This CDR3 is 13 amino acids long. The germline gives CDR1 MGHRA, CDR2 YSYEKL. CDR3 in DNA: TGCGCCAGCAACCGTGACTATCACAGTGAGCAGTTCTTC. Amino acid sequence: CASNRDYHSEQFF.

On this clonotype: A read error is possible here, since a much larger clone lies one base away. This chain joins TRBV1 and TRBJ2-1. TRBV1 is an annotated pseudogene. This CDR3 has 17 amino acids. CDR3 loop: CASSQEILRYSYNEQFF. CDR3 coding DNA: TGCGCCAGCAGCCAAGAGATTTTGCGTTACTCCTACAATGAGCAGTTCTTC.

Concerning this clonotype: Given a much more abundant clone one base away, this may be a read error. The chain links TRBV14 to TRBJ2-5, with no clear D. CDR1 is SGHDN, CDR2 FVKESK, per germline. Trimming pared 5 bases from V and 5 bases from J, leaving 12 bases between. This CDR3 is 13 amino acids long. The CDR3 here is CASSCGPRETQYF. CDR3 DNA: TGTGCCAGCAGCTGTGGCCCGCGGGAGACCCAGTACTTC.

The rearrangement joins TRBV28 to TRBJ1-4; tentatively, D is TRBD1 (5 bases). This CDR3 spans 19 amino acids. CDR1 and CDR2 (germline): MDHEN, SYDVKM. The V end was cut by 3 bases, the J end by 10 bases, with 30 bases between. In nucleotides, the CDR3 is TGTGCCAGCAGTTTCATCGGGCCATCAAGGGGCGGTAGGAGTGCAAAACTGTTTTTT. Protein sequence: CASSFIGPSRGGRSAKLFF.

About this clonotype: Since a much larger clone is just one base distant, this may be a read error. The chain couples TRBV5-5 to TRBJ2-7, with a weak D call TRBD1 (6 bases). V lost 4 bases to trimming and J lost 2 bases, with 16 bases between them. The CDR3 loop spans 15 amino acids. Germline CDR1 SGHKS, CDR2 YYEKEE (reference sequence). The CDR3 coding sequence is TGTGCCAGCAGCATCACCCTCCGGGACACCTACGAGCAGTACTTC. The encoded protein is CASSITLRDTYEQYF.

As to this clonotype: A read error may produce the germline difference seen at one junction end. The rearrangement joins TRBV12-3 or TRBV12-4 to TRBJ2-7; 7 nucleotides line up with TRBD2. The CDR3 is 16 residues long. The CDR3 region has the DNA TGTACCAGCAGCGGGACTACTAGCCTAACTCCCTACGAGCAGTACTTC. Its protein product is CTSSGTTSLTPYEQYF.

A single count supports this clonotype. A much larger clone differs by one base, so this may be a read error. The rearrangement links TRBV14 to TRBJ2-7; D gene uncertain. The CDR3 has 13 residues. Germline assignment: CDR1 SGHDN and CDR2 FVKESK. The CDR3 DNA is TGTGCCAGCGGCCAAGTTTTGATGGGAGAGCAGTACTTC. The encoded protein is CASGQVLMGEQYF. Combining the CDR3 with reference TRBV14 and TRBJ2-7 gives the whole variable domain EAGVTQFPSHSVIEKGQTVTLRCDPISGHDNLYWYRRVMGKEIKFLLHFVKESKQDESGMPNNRFLAERTGGTYSTLKVQPAELEDSGVYFCASGQVLMGEQYFGPGTRLTVT.

The chain links TRBV11-3 to TRBJ2-1; 11 bases align to TRBD2. Trimming took 4 bases from V and 5 from J; bases not matched to a gene: 4. From germline, CDR1 is SGHNT and CDR2 YENEEA. The CDR3 length is 15 residues. CDR3 sequence: CASSSRLAGHNEQFF. The CDR3, as DNA: TGTGCCAGCAGCTCAAGACTAGCGGGACACAATGAGCAGTTCTTC.